This T cell receptor beta chain was observed in a study of CD8 T cells in Susac syndrome. From blood CD8+ and CD4+ T cells, TCR beta sequences were generated. Negative isolation yielded the CD8+ and CD4+ T cells, while FACS enriched the TEMRA cells. With random hexamers, 0.5 to 1 ug RNA was reverse transcribed. Amplification of TCR beta CDR3 was carried out by immunoSEQ multiplex PCR, which covered 54 Vbeta and 13 Jbeta segments. Using its own MiXCR run on the immunoSEQ multiplex PCR reads, TCRdb lists one record per CDR3 protein. This sample has some 450,000 distinct CDR3 sequences, with approximately 85% found just once. This CDR3 has 15 residues. Trimming cost V 4 bases and J 0 bases; bases outside gene matches: 6. Germline assignment: CDR1 SGHRS and CDR2 YFSETQ.

Sequencing was performed on CD8+ T cells from PBMCs. The origin of this receptor is a human donor with multiple sclerosis. The rearrangement joins TRBV5-1 to TRBJ2-7; 8 positions match TRBD2. CDR3 in DNA: TGCGCCAGCAGCCCACAACTAGCGGACTCCTACGAGCAGTACTTC. Its translation is CASSPQLADSYEQYF.